This TCR beta chain was profiled in a study of blood T cell repertoires in COVID-19 (dated by TCRdb to about 2020). General notes on the study: Collaborator samples came from the United States, Italy and Spain and covered acute and convalescent phases of COVID-19. The material from the prospective study consisted of cDNA or gDNA derived from T cells, B-cell-depleted T cells, or PBMCs. Subjects who had been exposed to COVID-19, were actively infected with it, or had recovered from it provided the deeply sampled blood TCRbeta repertoires that made up the dataset. A freely available public database, intended as a resource for researchers studying the immune response to SARS-CoV-2, is where the repertoires were released. Samples came from the ongoing ImmuneRACE study (first 160 participants) plus 1,254 subjects from 6 global collaborators. A de-identified subject ID, COVID-19 status, age in years and sex were almost always included in the sample metadata. HLA class I and class II types, where available, came from metadata supplied by the sample provider rather than from assay-based typing.

Participants in the prospective study were enrolled through a virtual design, were aged about 18 to 89 years, and lived in 24 United States geographic areas. In the prospective study, cohorts were assigned on the basis of participant-reported clinical history obtained from a screening survey and a study questionnaire. Each participant in the prospective study had whole blood, serum and a nasopharyngeal or oropharyngeal swab collected by mobile phlebotomists. Participants in the prospective study had the option to provide additional blood draws and questionnaires over a 2-month period. Prospective study blood samples were shipped either frozen or at room temperature before DNA extraction. CDR1 MNHNY and CDR2 SVGAGI were looked up in the germline V gene (reference sequence). Including the terminal cysteine and phenylalanine, the CDR3 comprises 14 residues. CDR3 DNA only is kept here, 42 bases in frame from base 1. V and J lose 6 bases and 3 bases, and a span of 15 bases separates them.

General findings and caveats noted by the study authors: The quantity of clinical and demographic metadata differed by source and by participant and was supplied without curation.

With respect to this clone: What antigen it recognizes has not been identified. The sample holds no much larger clone one base away, and base qualities are not on file.

TCRbeta CDR3 regions were amplified from genomic DNA using the immunoSEQ Assay, a bias-controlled multiplex PCR. In the authors' own workflow: Within the assay, amplification of reference gene primers was used to estimate how many nucleated cells each sample contained. Sequence reads were collapsed and filtered to measure the absolute abundance of every unique TCRbeta CDR3 rearrangement. For each sample, productive Simpson clonality was calculated by taking the square root of Simpson's diversity index across productive rearrangements. Drawn from immuneACCESS, this table holds only the in-frame rearrangements with V and J called that TCRdb kept. Clones are partly lost; checked studies trace under half to an unresolved V gene and leave the rest unexplained. D and trimming come from the DNA, and the V and J calls and clone size come from that table. Across this sample there are fewer than 350,000 clones, with around 90% seen only once. The leading ten clones occupy 1.7% of the sample.

The clonotype was recovered from a woman between 18 and 30 years old with acute COVID-19. This chain is built from TRBV6-6 and TRBJ2-7; a weak D assignment points to TRBD1 (6 bases agree). The sample taken for sequencing was PBMCs or T cells enriched from blood (not recorded which). The CDR3 reads as follows: CASSPWGPSYEQYF. The nucleotide sequence is given as TGTGCCAGCAGCCCCTGGGGGCCTAGCTACGAGCAGTACTTC.